The clone carrying this T cell receptor beta chain was seen more than once but under ten times. The CDR3 contains 14 residues. The V gene lost 4 bases and the J gene lost 5 bases, with 14 bases spanning the gap. Germline V gene data show CDR1 as SQVTM and CDR2 as ANQGSEA. The data belong to a study of control samples from healthy donors and cancer patients. Profiled with immunoSEQ multiplex PCR; TCRdb holds only in-frame clones, not every one. Of tens of thousands of clones in the sample, less than 80% were seen once. Sequencing was carried out using PBMCs. This receptor was obtained from a man between 60 and 75 years old with head and neck cancer. V is TRBV29-1 and J is TRBJ2-2, with D possibly TRBD2 on 5 matching bases. In DNA, the CDR3 is TGCAGCGTTGTTCCTAGCCGAGGGACCGGGGAGCTGTTTTTT. It yields the protein CSVVPSRGTGELFF.